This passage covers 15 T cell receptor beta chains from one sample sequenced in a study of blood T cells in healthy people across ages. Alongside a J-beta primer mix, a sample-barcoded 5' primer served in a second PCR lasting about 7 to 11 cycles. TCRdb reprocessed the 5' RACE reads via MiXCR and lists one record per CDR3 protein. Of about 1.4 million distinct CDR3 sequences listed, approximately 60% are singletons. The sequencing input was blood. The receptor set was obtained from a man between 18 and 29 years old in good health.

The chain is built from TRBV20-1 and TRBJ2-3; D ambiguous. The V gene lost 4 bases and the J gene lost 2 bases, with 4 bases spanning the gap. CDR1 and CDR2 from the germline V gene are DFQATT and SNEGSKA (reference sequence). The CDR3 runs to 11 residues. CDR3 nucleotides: TGCAGTGCTAAGACCACAGATACGCAGTATTTT. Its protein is CSAKTTDTQYF.

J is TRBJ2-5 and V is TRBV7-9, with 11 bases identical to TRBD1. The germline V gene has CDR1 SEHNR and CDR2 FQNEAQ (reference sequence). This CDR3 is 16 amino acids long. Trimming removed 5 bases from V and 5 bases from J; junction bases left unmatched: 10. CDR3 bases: TGTGCCAGCAGCCTGGGGACAGGGGGAGGAATTGAGACCCAGTACTTC. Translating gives CASSLGTGGGIETQYF. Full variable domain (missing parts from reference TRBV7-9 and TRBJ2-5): DTGVSQNPRHKITKRGQNVTFRCDPISEHNRLYWYRQTLGQGPEFLTYFQNEAQLEKSRLLSDRFSAERPKGSFSTLEIQRTEQGDSAMYLCASSLGTGGGIETQYFGPGTRLLVL.

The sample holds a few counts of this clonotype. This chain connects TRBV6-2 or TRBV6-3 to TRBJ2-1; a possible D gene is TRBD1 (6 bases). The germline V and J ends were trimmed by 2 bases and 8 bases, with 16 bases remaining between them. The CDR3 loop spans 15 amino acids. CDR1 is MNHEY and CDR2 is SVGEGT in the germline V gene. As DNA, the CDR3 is TGTGCCAGCAGTTACCCCCCAACAGGGATGGATGAGCAGTTCTTC. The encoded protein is CASSYPPTGMDEQFF.

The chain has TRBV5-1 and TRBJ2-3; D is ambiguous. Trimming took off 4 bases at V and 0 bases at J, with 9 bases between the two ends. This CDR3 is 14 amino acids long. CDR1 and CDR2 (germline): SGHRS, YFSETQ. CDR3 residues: CASSHVWSTDTQYF. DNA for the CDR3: TGCGCCAGCAGCCACGTGTGGAGCACAGATACGCAGTATTTT.

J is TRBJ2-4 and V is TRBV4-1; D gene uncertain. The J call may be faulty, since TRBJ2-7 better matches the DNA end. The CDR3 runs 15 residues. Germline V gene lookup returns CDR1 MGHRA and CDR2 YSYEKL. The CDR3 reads CASSQPPNGVYEQYF. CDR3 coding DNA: TGCGCCAGCAGCCAACCCCCAAATGGGGTCTACGAGCAGTACTTC.

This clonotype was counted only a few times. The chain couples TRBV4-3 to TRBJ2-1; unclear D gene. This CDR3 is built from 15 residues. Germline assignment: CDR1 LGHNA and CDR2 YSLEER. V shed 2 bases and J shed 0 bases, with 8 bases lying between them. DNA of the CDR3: TGCGCCAGCAGCCAAATCCAGAGCTCCTACAATGAGCAGTTCTTC. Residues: CASSQIQSSYNEQFF.

DNA for the CDR3: TGTGCCAGCAGCCAGAAGATGGACCTTCCCCCAGATACGCAGTATTTT. Amino acids: CASSQKMDLPPDTQYF. The V and J genes are TRBV3-1 and TRBJ2-3, with D hard to call. This CDR3 region has 16 residues. The V end was cut by 3 bases, the J end by 4 bases, with 17 bases between. Germline V gives CDR1 LGHDT, CDR2 YNNKEL (reference sequence).

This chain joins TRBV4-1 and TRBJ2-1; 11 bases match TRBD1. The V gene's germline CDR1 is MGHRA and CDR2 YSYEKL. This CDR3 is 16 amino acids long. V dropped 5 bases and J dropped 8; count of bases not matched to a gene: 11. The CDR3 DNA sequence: TGCGCCAGCAGCTACCAGGACAGGGGGCTAGGGTATGAGCAGTTCTTC. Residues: CASSYQDRGLGYEQFF.

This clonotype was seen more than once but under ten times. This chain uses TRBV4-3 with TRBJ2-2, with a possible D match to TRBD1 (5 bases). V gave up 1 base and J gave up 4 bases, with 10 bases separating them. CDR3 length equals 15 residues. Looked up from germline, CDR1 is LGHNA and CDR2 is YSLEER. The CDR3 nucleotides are TGCGCCAGCAGCCAAGTTCGGACAACCACCGGGGAGCTGTTTTTT. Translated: CASSQVRTTTGELFF.

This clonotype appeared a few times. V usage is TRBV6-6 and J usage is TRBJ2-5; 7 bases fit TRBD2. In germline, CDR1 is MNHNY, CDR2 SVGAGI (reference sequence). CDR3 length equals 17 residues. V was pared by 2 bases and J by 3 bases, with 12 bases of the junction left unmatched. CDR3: CASSYGGLAVEKETQYF. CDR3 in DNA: TGTGCCAGCAGTTACGGCGGGCTAGCGGTGGAAAAAGAGACCCAGTACTTC.

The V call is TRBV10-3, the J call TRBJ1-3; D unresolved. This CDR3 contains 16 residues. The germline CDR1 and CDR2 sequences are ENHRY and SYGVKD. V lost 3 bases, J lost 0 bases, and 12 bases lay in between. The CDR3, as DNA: TGTGCCATCAGTGACTTATACGGAGCCTCTGGAAACACCATATATTTT. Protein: CAISDLYGASGNTIYF.

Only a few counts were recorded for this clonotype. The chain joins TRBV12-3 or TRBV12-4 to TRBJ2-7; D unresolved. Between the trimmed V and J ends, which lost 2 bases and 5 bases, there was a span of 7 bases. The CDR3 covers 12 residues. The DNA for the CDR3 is TGTGCCAGCAGTTTAATAGGGAACGAGCAGTACTTC. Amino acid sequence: CASSLIGNEQYF.

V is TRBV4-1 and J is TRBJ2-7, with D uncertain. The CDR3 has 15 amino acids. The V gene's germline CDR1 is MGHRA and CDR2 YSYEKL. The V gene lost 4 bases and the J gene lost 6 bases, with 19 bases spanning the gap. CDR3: CASSRAEGAGREQYF. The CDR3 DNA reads TGCGCCAGCAGCCGGGCGGAAGGTGCTGGACGCGAGCAGTACTTC.

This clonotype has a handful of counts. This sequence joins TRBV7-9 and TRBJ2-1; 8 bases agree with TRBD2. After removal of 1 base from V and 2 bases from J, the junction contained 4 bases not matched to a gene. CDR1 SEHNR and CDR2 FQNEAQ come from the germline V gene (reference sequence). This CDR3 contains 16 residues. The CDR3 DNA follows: TGTGCCAGCAGCTTAGGCCGGGGACTAGCCTACAATGAGCAGTTCTTC. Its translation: CASSLGRGLAYNEQFF.

The CDR3 DNA follows: TGTGCCAGCAGTGAAACCGGGACTAGCGCTTCCTACAATGAGCAGTTCTTC. As protein: CASSETGTSASYNEQFF. The V gene is TRBV2, the J gene TRBJ2-1, with 10 nucleotides matching TRBD2. V lost 2 bases, J lost 1 base, and 5 bases stayed unmatched. The germline V gene has CDR1 SNHLY and CDR2 FYNNEI. There are 17 residues in the CDR3. Drawing the rest from reference TRBV2 and TRBJ2-1, the complete variable domain is EPEVTQTPSHQVTQMGQEVILRCVPISNHLYFYWYRQILGQKVEFLVSFYNNEISEKSEIFDDQFSVERPDGSNFTLKIRSTKLEDSAMYFCASSETGTSASYNEQFFGPGTRLTVL.